This TCR beta chain was obtained from a study of PD-1 blockade in mismatch repair-deficient tumors. With regard to this clone: Its antigen is as yet unknown.

The study, taken as a whole, reports: Rapid post-treatment expansion, then contraction, generally preceding radiologic response, marked tumor-resident clones.

Germline values: CDR1 MNHEY, CDR2 SMNVEV (reference sequence). Trimming pared 10 bases from V and 4 bases from J, leaving 11 bases between. This CDR3 spans 11 amino acids. Assay: immunoSEQ multiplex PCR; the TCRdb copy retains only in-frame clones and omits some. The sample lists 45,000 to 60,000 clones; around 73% were seen once. The J gene is TRBJ2-7, the V gene TRBV27, with a weak D call TRBD2 (5 bases). The source material was peripheral blood, sampled 4 weeks after starting pembrolizumab. The receptor comes from an adult with mismatch repair-deficient cancer. This CDR3 reads CATSRRYEQYF. CDR3 nucleotides: TGTGCCACCTCAAGGAGGTACGAGCAGTACTTC.